These T cell receptor beta chains were read from a single sample in a study of shared clonotypes between healthy human individuals. Libraries were prepared by immunoSEQ multiplex PCR; TCRdb keeps only in-frame clonotypes and omits some of them. Of 2 million to 3 million clones listed, about 92% are singletons. The sequencing input was naive CD4+ T cells sorted from blood. Receptors originate from a man between 18 and 29 years old in good health. Each CDR3 is given with its conserved first and last residue. D genes are given only for firm matches. The size entry is marked missing in some rows and otherwise reads once, few, many or a size class.

TRBV29-1	few	NA	TRBJ1-6	TGCAGCGTTAGATCGGGAATTAATTCACCCCTCCACTTT	CSVRSGINSPLHF
TRBV5-1	NA	NA	TRBJ2-5	TGCGCCAGCAGCTTTAATGGACAGCAAGAGACCCAGTACTTC	CASSFNGQQETQYF
TRBV5-4	few	NA	TRBJ1-2	TGTGCCAGCAGCTTGCTTGGGCTGACTGGCTACACCTTC	CASSLLGLTGYTF
TRBV5-1	NA	NA	TRBJ1-1	TGCGCCAGCAGCACGATGAACACTGAAGCTTTCTTT	CASSTMNTEAFF
TRBV4-3	NA	TRBD2	TRBJ2-7	TGCGCCAGCAGCCAAGGGGCAGCGGGAGGGTTCTCCTACGAGCAGTACTTC	CASSQGAAGGFSYEQYF
TRBV2	NA	TRBD1	TRBJ1-4	TGTGCCAGCCGGGACAGGGAGGGGGCCGGGGAAAAACTGTTTTTT	CASRDREGAGEKLFF
TRBV18	NA	TRBD2	TRBJ2-5	TGTGCCAGCTCATTTACGGGACTAGCGACCCAAGAGACCCAGTACTTC	CASSFTGLATQETQYF
TRBV9	NA	NA	TRBJ2-7	TGTGCCAGCAGCGTAGGGGCCGCTCCTGGCGAGCAGTACTTC	CASSVGAAPGEQYF
TRBV11-2	NA	TRBD2	TRBJ2-3	TGTGCCAGCAGCACGGGACTAGCGGGCACAGATACGCAGTATTTT	CASSTGLAGTDTQYF
TRBV19	NA	TRBD2	TRBJ2-1	TGTGCCAGTACCCCGAGGGAGGGGACGTCCTACAATGAGCAGTTCTTC	CASTPREGTSYNEQFF
TRBV18	NA	NA	TRBJ2-7	TGTGCCAGCTCTCACAGGGACTACGAGCAGTACTTC	CASSHRDYEQYF
TRBV14	NA	TRBD1	TRBJ2-7	TGTGCCAGCAGCCAAGAGGGACAGGGTTCTAACGAGCAGTACTTC	CASSQEGQGSNEQYF
TRBV30	NA	NA	TRBJ1-6	TGTGCCTGGGGCCGCTATAATTCACCCCTCCACTTT	CAWGRYNSPLHF
TRBV28	NA	TRBD1	TRBJ2-4	TGTGCCAGCAGTCGCACCGGGACAGGGGTAGCCAAAAACATTCAGTACTTC	CASSRTGTGVAKNIQYF
TRBV15	NA	TRBD1	TRBJ1-1	TGTGCCACCGGCAGGGATATCGACAGGGTAACTGAAGCTTTCTTT	CATGRDIDRVTEAFF
TRBV23-1	NA	NA	TRBJ2-3	TGCGCCAGCAGTCAATCGGGGGGCGGCAGAGAAGGTAGCACAGATACGCAGTATTTT	CASSQSGGGREGSTDTQYF
TRBV19	NA	TRBD1	TRBJ2-1	TGTGCCAGTAGTATAGGGGGACAGGGATACAATGAGCAGTTCTTC	CASSIGGQGYNEQFF
TRBV7-7	NA	TRBD2	TRBJ2-1	TGTGCTAGCAGCTCTAAGGAGGGACTAGCGGGAGGATACAATGAGCAGTTCTTC	CASSSKEGLAGGYNEQFF
TRBV16	NA	NA	TRBJ1-4	TGTGCCAGCAGCCAAGCCTCGAATGAAAAACTGTTTTTT	CASSQASNEKLFF
TRBV7-6	NA	TRBD1	TRBJ1-1	TGTGCCAGCAGCTTAGGACAGGGGACTGAAGCTTTCTTT	CASSLGQGTEAFF
TRBV18	NA	TRBD2	TRBJ2-3	TGTGCCAGCTCGGACTGGACTAGCGGGAGCGGGGATACGCAGTATTTT	CASSDWTSGSGDTQYF
TRBV7-2	NA	NA	TRBJ2-3	TGTGCCAGCAGCTTAGTGGCGGATACGCAGTATTTT	CASSLVADTQYF
TRBV6-1	NA	TRBD1	TRBJ1-1	TGTGCCAGCAGTGGTTCCGGGACAGTTAACACTGAAGCTTTCTTT	CASSGSGTVNTEAFF
TRBV5-1	NA	TRBD2	TRBJ2-7	TGCGCCAGCAGCTTGGCAGCTAGCGGGGGGGCCTTCGAGCAGTACTTC	CASSLAASGGAFEQYF
TRBV10-1	NA	TRBD1	TRBJ1-4	TGCGCCAGCTTGGGACAGATTAATGAAAAACTGTTTTTT	CASLGQINEKLFF
TRBV27	NA	TRBD1	TRBJ2-7	TGTGCCAGCAGTTTAAGGGTAGACAGGGGGCTTTACGAGCAGTACTTC	CASSLRVDRGLYEQYF
TRBV6-5	NA	NA	TRBJ2-7	TGTGCCAGCAGTCCCAGCGCGAACGATCTCCTACGGGGGTACTTC	CASSPSANDLLRGYF
TRBV10-1	NA	TRBD2	TRBJ2-3	TGCGCCAGCAGTGGCCCGAGGCGACGCGGGGGGAACACAGATACGCAGTATTTT	CASSGPRRRGGNTDTQYF
TRBV4-3	NA	NA	TRBJ2-7	TGCGCCAGCAGCCAAGATCAAGGCACATCCTACGAGCAGTACTTC	CASSQDQGTSYEQYF
TRBV6-1	NA	NA	TRBJ2-7	TGTGCCAGCGCGTGGGCCGGGACATCTCCCTACGAGCAGTACTTC	CASAWAGTSPYEQYF
TRBV10-2	NA	TRBD2	TRBJ2-5	TGCGCCAGCTGGGGACTAGACAAAGAGACCCAGTACTTC	CASWGLDKETQYF
TRBV2	few	NA	TRBJ1-1	TGTGCCAGCAGTGATGACGGGAACACTGAAGCTTTCTTT	CASSDDGNTEAFF
TRBV4-3	NA	TRBD2	TRBJ2-2	TGCGCCAGCAGCCGGACGGGAGGGTTCGCGAACACCGGGGAGCTGTTTTTT	CASSRTGGFANTGELFF
TRBV18	NA	NA	TRBJ2-2	TGTGCCAGCTCACTCTCGGGGATTGGGGAGCTGTTTTTT	CASSLSGIGELFF
TRBV6-1	NA	NA	TRBJ2-5	TGTGCCAGCAGTGAATATGGGCAGGGCTGGGAGACCCAGTACTTC	CASSEYGQGWETQYF
TRBV7-2	NA	NA	TRBJ1-3	TGTGCCAGCAGCTTAGAACCGACAGCGTCTGGAAACACCATATATTTT	CASSLEPTASGNTIYF
TRBV18	NA	TRBD2	TRBJ2-2	TGTGCCAGCTCACCCAGCGGGGGGACGAACACCGGGGAGCTGTTTTTT	CASSPSGGTNTGELFF
TRBV18	NA	NA	TRBJ1-4	TGTGCCAGCTCACTGACAGGAACTAATGAAAAACTGTTTTTT	CASSLTGTNEKLFF
TRBV6-1	NA	NA	TRBJ1-2	TGTGCCAGCAGGCAGGGAGTGAACTATGGCTACACCTTC	CASRQGVNYGYTF
TRBV6-6	NA	TRBD2	TRBJ2-1	TGTGCCAGCAGCCCTATCTCAGCGGGGGAGCAGTTCTTC	CASSPISAGEQFF
TRBV6-5	NA	NA	TRBJ1-5	TGTGCCAGCAGACGGGACTCGAGCAATCAGCCCCAGCATTTT	CASRRDSSNQPQHF
TRBV11-2	NA	NA	TRBJ1-4	TGTGCCAGCAGCTTACTTACATGGGGAGCAACTAATGAAAAACTGTTTTTT	CASSLLTWGATNEKLFF
TRBV9	once	TRBD2	TRBJ2-1	TGTGCCAGCAGCGTAGCCAGCGGGGATGAGCAGTTCTTC	CASSVASGDEQFF
TRBV6-5	NA	NA	TRBJ2-7	TGTGCCAGCAGCACAATATCGCTTGAGCAGTACTTC	CASSTISLEQYF
TRBV28	NA	NA	TRBJ2-7	TGTGCCAGCAGTTTATTGGGGCAGGGACGGCACGAGCAGTACTTC	CASSLLGQGRHEQYF
TRBV5-1	once	NA	TRBJ2-5	TGCGCCAGCAGCTTGGGGTCGGGGGCAGAGACCCAGTACTTC	CASSLGSGAETQYF
TRBV5-4	NA	TRBD2	TRBJ2-4	TGTGCCAGCAGCCTGGGGACTAGCGGGGGGGCGGTAAACATTCAGTACTTC	CASSLGTSGGAVNIQYF
TRBV7-8	once	NA	TRBJ2-1	TGTGCCAGCAGCTTTATACCCTACAATGAGCAGTTCTTC	CASSFIPYNEQFF
TRBV6-6	NA	NA	TRBJ2-2	TGTGCCAGCAGTCGAGGGACGGTGAACACCGGGGAGCTGTTTTTT	CASSRGTVNTGELFF
TRBV19	NA	TRBD1	TRBJ2-7	TGTGCCAGTAGTGACGGGACAGGGAACTACGAGCAGTACTTC	CASSDGTGNYEQYF
TRBV7-9	NA	TRBD2	TRBJ2-1	TGTGCCAGCAGCTCAGACATACTTAGCGGGAGGGCCAGGGATGAGCAGTTCTTC	CASSSDILSGRARDEQFF
TRBV18	NA	TRBD2	TRBJ2-1	TGTGCCAGCTCGCTTTTTAGCGGGGGGGCTTGGAATGAGCAGTTCTTC	CASSLFSGGAWNEQFF
TRBV5-4	NA	NA	TRBJ1-2	TGTGCCAGCAGCGCGACGGGGAACTATGGCTACACCTTC	CASSATGNYGYTF